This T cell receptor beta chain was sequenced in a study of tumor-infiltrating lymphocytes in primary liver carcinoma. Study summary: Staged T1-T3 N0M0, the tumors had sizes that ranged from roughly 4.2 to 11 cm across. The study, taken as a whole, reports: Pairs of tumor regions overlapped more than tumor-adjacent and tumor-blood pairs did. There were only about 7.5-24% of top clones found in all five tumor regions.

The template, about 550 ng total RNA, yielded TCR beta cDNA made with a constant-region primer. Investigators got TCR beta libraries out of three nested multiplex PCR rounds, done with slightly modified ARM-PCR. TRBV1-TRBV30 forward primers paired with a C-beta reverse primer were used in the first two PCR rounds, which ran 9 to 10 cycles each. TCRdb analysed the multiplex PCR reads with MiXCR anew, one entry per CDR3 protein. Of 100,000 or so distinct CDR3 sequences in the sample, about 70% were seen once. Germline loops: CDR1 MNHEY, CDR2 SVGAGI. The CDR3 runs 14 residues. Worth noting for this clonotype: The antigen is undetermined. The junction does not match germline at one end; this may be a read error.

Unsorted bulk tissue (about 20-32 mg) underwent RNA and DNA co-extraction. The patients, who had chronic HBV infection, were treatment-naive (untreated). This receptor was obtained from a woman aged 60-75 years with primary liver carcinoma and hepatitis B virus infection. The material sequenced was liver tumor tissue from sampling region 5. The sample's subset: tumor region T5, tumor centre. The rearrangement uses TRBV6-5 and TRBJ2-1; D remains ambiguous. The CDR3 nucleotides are TGCGCCATGAGCGCGTCGAGCTCCTACAATGAGCAGTTCTTC. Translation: CAMSASSSYNEQFF.